The T cell receptor beta chain under discussion was sequenced for a study of graft-versus-host responses after intestinal transplantation. Roughly 200,000 CFSE-labeled responder cells were plated with roughly 200,000 irradiated, violet-dye-labeled stimulator cells. Between the trimmed V and J ends, which lost 2 bases and 5 bases, there was a span of 18 bases. CDR3 length equals 16 residues. Germline CDR1 and CDR2: SNHLY and FYNNEI. Profiling relied on immunoSEQ multiplex PCR, and the TCRdb table lists in-frame clones only, not all of them. The sample has more than 10,000 clones; under 40% are singletons. A note on this clone: The sample holds other DNA sequences that translate to the same CDR3.

The receptor's source is a human patient who received an intestinal transplant. The V gene is TRBV2, the J gene TRBJ2-5; perhaps TRBD1 as D (6 bases). The input for sequencing was alloreactive CD8+ T cells from a mixed lymphocyte reaction culture, taken before intestinal transplant. Subset defined: CFSE-low proliferating T cells sorted from approximately six-day pre-transplant mixed lymphocyte reaction (GvH or HvG direction). For the CDR3, the DNA is TGTGCCAGCAGTGAATGGGGGCAACCCTCCGGGGAGACCCAGTACTTC. This gives the protein CASSEWGQPSGETQYF.